These 27 T cell receptor beta chains originate from one sample sequenced in a study of cytomegalovirus exposure and HLA in healthy donors. PCR involved 60 Vbeta and 13 Jbeta primers. Some clones are missing from TCRdb's copy, which holds only in-frame ones; the method was immunoSEQ multiplex PCR. The table gives more than 100,000 clones; the top ten clones make up approximately 1.5% of it. The sample consisted of PBMCs. These receptor sequences come from a woman aged 40 to 50 in good health and CMV-seronegative.

This clone counts as medium-sized by frequency. The chain combines TRBV4-2 with TRBJ2-3, with TRBD2 identical over 8 bases. Per germline, CDR1 LGHNA and CDR2 YNFKEQ. The CDR3 covers 19 residues. The V and J ends lost 4 bases and 1 base, in that order; junction bases with no gene match: 16. The CDR3 DNA follows: TGTGCCAGCAGCCGTCTCAGAAGCGGGGGTGGGAAGGGCACAGATACGCAGTATTTT. Protein sequence: CASSRLRSGGGKGTDTQYF.

This sequence joins TRBV7-8 and TRBJ2-2; D gene unclear. Germline V gene sequence: CDR1 SGHVS, CDR2 FQNEAQ. V was pared by 1 base and J by 0 bases, with 6 bases between. The CDR3 length is 15 residues. CDR3 DNA sequence: TGTGCCAGCAGCTTAGGGAGATCGAACACCGGGGAGCTGTTTTTT. Protein sequence: CASSLGRSNTGELFF.

V gene TRBV5-6 combines with J gene TRBJ1-1; TRBD1 is a possible D gene (5 bases). The V end was cut by 2 bases, the J end by 6 bases, with 17 bases between. Germline V gene lookup returns CDR1 SGHDT and CDR2 YYEEEE. The CDR3 spans 15 residues. CDR3 DNA sequence: TGTGCCAGCAGCTTCCGGGGGGTTGCTGCCGCTGAAGCTTTCTTT. It is translated as CASSFRGVAAAEAFF.

Comments on this clone: The conserved final phenylalanine or tryptophan is absent from the CDR3, which likely points to a read error. V usage is TRBV18 and J usage is TRBJ1-2; a possible D gene is TRBD1 (5 bases). Trimming removed 4 bases from V and 3 bases from J, with 15 bases in between. This CDR3 spans 15 amino acids. Germline V gene data show CDR1 as KGHSH and CDR2 as LQKENI. The CDR3 here is CASSLGDALDYGYTS. The CDR3 nucleotides are TGTGCCAGCTCACTGGGGGACGCACTGGACTATGGCTACACCTCC.

The chain carries TRBV5-4 and TRBJ2-7, with a possible D match to TRBD2 (5 bases). This CDR3 contains 12 residues. Per germline, CDR1 SGHNT and CDR2 YYREEE (reference sequence). The V end was cut by 4 bases, the J end by 3 bases, with 8 bases between. The CDR3, as DNA: TGTGCCAGCAGCCAGGACTTCTACGAGCAGTACTTC. Protein sequence: CASSQDFYEQYF.

Comments on this clone: The junction shows a germline mismatch at one end, possibly a read error. Additional DNA sequences in this sample encode the identical CDR3. The chain links TRBV5-4 to TRBJ1-1, with TRBD1 matching over 8 bases. Per germline, CDR1 SGHNT and CDR2 YYREEE (reference sequence). The CDR3 length is 13 residues. The CDR3 loop is CASSLEGQGVAFF. Written as DNA, the CDR3 is TGCGCCAGCAGCTTGGAAGGACAGGGCGTAGCTTTCTTT.

Remarks on this clone: The germline gene is not matched at one end of the junction; a read error may be the cause. The chain carries TRBV25-1 and TRBJ1-3; possibly TRBD1 for D (5 bases). Per the germline V gene, CDR1 is MGHDK and CDR2 is SYGVNS. The CDR3 totals 14 residues. The CDR3 region is CASSDAGSVNTIYF. DNA of the CDR3: TGTGCCAGCAGTGACGCAGGGTCTGTAAACACCATATATTTT.

For this clone: This sample includes further DNA sequences coding for the same CDR3. V is TRBV6-1 and J is TRBJ2-3; 7 nucleotides agree with TRBD2. The V and J ends lost 5 bases and 3 bases, in that order; junction bases with no gene match: 8. There are 15 residues in the CDR3. Germline-derived CDR1 and CDR2 are MNHNS and SASEGT. The CDR3 DNA reads as TGTGCCAGCAGTCCTTCACGCGGGGGAACAGATACGCAGTATTTT. This gives the protein CASSPSRGGTDTQYF.

V and J are TRBV6-6 and TRBJ1-1; no definite D call. CDR3 length equals 12 residues. Germline V CDR1 and CDR2: MNHNY, SVGAGI (reference sequence). V lost 2 bases, J lost 10 bases, and 11 bases lay in between. This CDR3 reads CASSYGEKRAFF. As DNA, the CDR3 is TGTGCCAGCAGTTACGGGGAGAAACGAGCTTTCTTT.

CDR3 in DNA: TGTGCCAGCAGCTTAACTGGGACAGTATACAATGAGCAGTTCTTC. It is translated as CASSLTGTVYNEQFF. The chain has TRBV5-5 and TRBJ2-1, with 7 nucleotides matching TRBD1. The CDR3 runs 15 residues. Looked up from germline, CDR1 is SGHKS and CDR2 is YYEKEE (reference sequence). V was clipped by 2 bases and J by 4 bases; unmatched bases: 6.

The V call is TRBV9, the J call TRBJ1-3; D is unresolved. Between the trimmed V and J ends, which lost 7 bases and 2 bases, there was a span of 13 bases. The length of the CDR3 is 14 residues. Germline CDR1 is SGDLS and CDR2 is YYNGEE. The CDR3: CASAPSVTGNTIYF. The CDR3 coding sequence is TGTGCCAGCGCCCCCTCGGTCACTGGAAACACCATATATTTT.

The chain has TRBV27 and TRBJ2-7; 7 nucleotides agree with TRBD1. This CDR3 comprises 15 residues. CDR1 MNHEY and CDR2 SMNVEV come from the germline V gene (reference sequence). The V segment lost 6 bases and the J segment 4 bases; nucleotides outside the gene matches: 12. As DNA, the CDR3 is TGTGCCAGCAGCCCTCAGACAGGGAACGCATACGAGCAGTACGTC. Protein: CASSPQTGNAYEQYV.

Details on this clone: A junction boundary mismatches the germline segment, possibly from a read error. The chain has TRBV28 and TRBJ2-1; no clear D. CDR1 and CDR2 from the germline V gene are MDHEN and SYDVKM. This CDR3 is built from 16 residues. CDR3 DNA: TGTGCCAGCACTTTACATTTAGGCCGCCTAGTTGATGAGCAGTTCTTC. As protein: CASTLHLGRLVDEQFF. Combining the CDR3 with reference TRBV28 and TRBJ2-1 gives the whole variable domain DVKVTQSSRYLVKRTGEKVFLECVQDMDHENMFWYRQDPGLGLRLIYFSYDVKMKEKGDIPEGYSVSREKKERFSLILESASTNQTSMYLCASTLHLGRLVDEQFFGPGTRLTVL.

V gene TRBV27 combines with J gene TRBJ2-1; 8 bases map to TRBD2. V was pared by 7 bases and J by 2 bases, with 7 bases of the junction left unmatched. This CDR3 contains 15 residues. The germline V gene has CDR1 MNHEY and CDR2 SMNVEV (reference sequence). The CDR3 nucleotides read TGTGCCAGCACCTTAGAGCGGGGGCCCTACAATGAGCAGTTCTTC. Translated, it gives CASTLERGPYNEQFF.

This chain connects TRBV25-1 to TRBJ1-3; D possibly corresponds to TRBD1 (5 bases). The CDR3 contains 14 residues. CDR1 MGHDK and CDR2 SYGVNS come from the germline V gene. The V gene lost 3 bases and the J gene lost 7 bases, with 13 bases spanning the gap. The CDR3 nucleotides are TGTGCCAGCAGTGAGCAAGGGGTCGGGAACACCATATATTTT. It specifies CASSEQGVGNTIYF.

V and J are TRBV14 and TRBJ1-2; D unresolved. The V end lost 1 base, the J end lost 0 bases, and 12 bases lay between the germline ends. The CDR3 loop spans 16 amino acids. From germline, CDR1 is SGHDN and CDR2 FVKESK. DNA of the CDR3: TGTGCCAGCAGCCAAGGCGATCGGGGTTCTAACTATGGCTACACCTTC. Amino acid sequence: CASSQGDRGSNYGYTF. The full variable domain, completed using reference TRBV14 and TRBJ1-2, is EAGVTQFPSHSVIEKGQTVTLRCDPISGHDNLYWYRRVMGKEIKFLLHFVKESKQDESGMPNNRFLAERTGGTYSTLKVQPAELEDSGVYFCASSQGDRGSNYGYTFGSGTRLTVV.

Here the CDR3 DNA reads TGTGCCAGCAGTGAAACGACAGGCTATAGCAATCAGCCCCAGCATTTT. It specifies CASSETTGYSNQPQHF. The rearrangement joins TRBV6-1 to TRBJ1-5; a possible D gene is TRBD1 (6 bases). This CDR3 contains 16 residues. Germline V lookup: CDR1 MNHNS, CDR2 SASEGT. V was clipped by 2 bases and J by 0 bases, with 11 bases between them.

The V gene is TRBV9, the J gene TRBJ2-3; D is perhaps TRBD1 (7 bases). Germline values: CDR1 SGDLS, CDR2 YYNGEE. The CDR3 spans 17 residues. V was pared by 4 bases and J by 2 bases, with 20 bases between. The CDR3, as DNA: TGTGCCAGCAGCCTCAGGGGGGCGGGGCACCTCACAGATACGCAGTATTTT. Translating it yields CASSLRGAGHLTDTQYF.

The rearrangement links TRBV28 to TRBJ1-5; possible D gene TRBD1, 6 bases. The germline V gene encodes CDR1 MDHEN and CDR2 SYDVKM. Between the trimmed V and J ends, which lost 6 bases and 0 bases, there was a span of 9 bases. The CDR3 has 14 amino acids. The CDR3 DNA reads as TGTGCCAGCAGGCGACAGGTTAGCAATCAGCCCCAGCATTTT. Its translation: CASRRQVSNQPQHF.

The rearrangement joins TRBV27 to TRBJ2-1; 9 bases line up with TRBD1. The CDR3 totals 16 residues. V was clipped by 5 bases and J by 4 bases; unmatched bases: 9. Germline lookup yields CDR1 MNHEY and CDR2 SMNVEV (reference sequence). The CDR3 loop reads CASSLPGTGNYNEQFF. In DNA form, the CDR3 reads TGTGCCAGCAGTCTCCCCGGGACAGGGAATTACAATGAGCAGTTCTTC.

The genes are TRBV4-1 and TRBJ1-1; maybe TRBD1 (6 bases). The V end lost 0 bases, the J end lost 13 bases, and 24 bases lay between the germline ends. Germline V gene data show CDR1 as MGHRA and CDR2 as YSYEKL. The CDR3 is made up of 16 amino acids. CDR3 coding DNA: TGCGCCAGCAGCCAAGATTTATCGGGCCTTGTGGGGGCAAGTTTCTTT. It encodes CASSQDLSGLVGASFF.

The chain carries TRBV6-5 and TRBJ1-1, with 8 nucleotides matching TRBD1. The V and J ends lost 7 bases and 5 bases, in that order; junction bases with no gene match: 6. Germline V gives CDR1 MNHEY, CDR2 SVGAGI. The CDR3 loop spans 13 amino acids. The chain's CDR3 is CASTRTGQTEAFF. CDR3 nucleotides: TGTGCCAGCACTAGGACAGGGCAGACTGAAGCTTTCTTT.

The chain employs TRBV9 and TRBJ1-1, with 8 bases matching TRBD1. The CDR3 contains 15 residues. The germline CDR1 and CDR2 sequences are SGDLS and YYNGEE. The V and J ends lost 4 bases and 1 base, in that order; junction bases with no gene match: 6. CDR3 sequence (DNA): TGTGCCAGCAGCTATGGACAGGGTGGGAACACTGAAGCTTTCTTT. This encodes CASSYGQGGNTEAFF.

J is TRBJ2-7 and V is TRBV6-1, with 7 nucleotides matching TRBD2. V gave up 7 bases and J gave up 4 bases; unmatched junction bases: 13. Per the germline V gene, CDR1 is MNHNS and CDR2 is SASEGT. The CDR3 consists of 15 residues. CDR3 DNA: TGTGCCAGCAAAGACTTCGAGACTAGCCTATACGAGCAGTACTTC. Its protein is CASKDFETSLYEQYF.

The rearrangement joins TRBV6-5 to TRBJ1-4; possibly TRBD1 for D (6 bases). Germline assignment: CDR1 MNHEY and CDR2 SVGAGI. V dropped 5 bases and J dropped 7 bases, with 11 bases sitting between them. The CDR3 spans 13 residues. The CDR3 nucleotides are TGTGCCAGCAGTGAATTCAGGGGTGAAAAACTGTTTTTT. It encodes CASSEFRGEKLFF.

The rearrangement joins TRBV6-5 to TRBJ1-5; a weak D match, TRBD1 (5 bases). V was trimmed by 0 bases and J by 7 bases, leaving 7 bases between them. The CDR3 has 13 residues. Germline CDR1 and CDR2: MNHEY and SVGAGI. The CDR3 loop is CASSYSKGQPQHF. CDR3 DNA sequence: TGTGCCAGCAGTTACTCGAAGGGGCAGCCCCAGCATTTT.

The rearrangement links TRBV9 to TRBJ2-1; 8 nucleotides line up with TRBD2. Germline CDR1 is SGDLS and CDR2 is YYNGEE. CDR3 length equals 16 residues. V lost 0 bases to trimming and J lost 7 bases; unmatched junction nucleotides: 9. The CDR3 loop reads CASSVAARGGWNEQFF. The CDR3, as DNA: TGTGCCAGCAGCGTAGCGGCTCGGGGGGGCTGGAATGAGCAGTTCTTC.